Below, one T cell receptor (beta chain) is given with its context. Its antigen remains unknown. The CDR3 length is 18 residues. Thymus specimens were resections from corrective heart surgery. Serving as donors were healthy Finnish infants, each of whom was having open corrective surgery for congenital heart defects. The record originates from a study of human thymus T cells. Overall study results and limits: Related research examined unrelated individuals and reported that their thymic repertoires overlapped highly. V and J genes seemed to be used with bias in thymic and blood repertoires.

Generated by immunoSEQ multiplex PCR, the TCRdb table keeps only in-frame clones and is missing some. The repertoire holds roughly 86,000 clones, with around 96% as singletons. The source material was thymus tissue. The sequence derives from a boy in the first two years of life with a congenital heart defect but otherwise immunologically healthy. The chain has TRBV21-1 and TRBJ1-4; TRBD1, the table's D call, was not compared with the DNA. TRBV21-1 is classified as a pseudogene. The CDR3 nucleotides read TGTGCCAGCAGCAAAGCCCGCAGGGGTAAATGGGCTAATGAAAAACTGTTTTTT. Its translation: CASSKARRGKWANEKLFF.